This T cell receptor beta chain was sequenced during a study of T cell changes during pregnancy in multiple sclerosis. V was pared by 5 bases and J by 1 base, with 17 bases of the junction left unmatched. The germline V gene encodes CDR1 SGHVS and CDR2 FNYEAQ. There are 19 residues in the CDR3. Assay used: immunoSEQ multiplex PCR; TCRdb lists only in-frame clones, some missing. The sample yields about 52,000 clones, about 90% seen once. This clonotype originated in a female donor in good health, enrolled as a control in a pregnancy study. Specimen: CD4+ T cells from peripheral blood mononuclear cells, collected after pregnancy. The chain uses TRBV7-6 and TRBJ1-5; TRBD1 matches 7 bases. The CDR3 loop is CASSARQGALGSSNQPQHF. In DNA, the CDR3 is TGTGCCAGCAGCGCGAGACAGGGAGCTTTGGGATCGAGCAATCAGCCCCAGCATTTT.